The 7 T cell receptor beta chains given below trace back to one sample, sequenced in a study of CD8 T cells in Susac syndrome. The RNA, about 0.5 to 1 ug, was put through reverse transcription using random hexamers. TCRdb ran MiXCR on the immunoSEQ multiplex PCR reads and lists one entry per CDR3 protein. The sample includes 300,000 to 350,000 distinct CDR3 sequences, roughly nine tenths of them seen just once. The material sequenced was CD4+ T cells from PBMCs. All receptors come from a human donor with multiple sclerosis.

J is TRBJ2-1 and V is TRBV24-1; either TRBD1 or TRBD2 may fit D (6 bases each). CDR3 length: 15 residues. Trimming stripped 5 bases from V and 4 bases from J, with 14 bases between. The germline V gene has CDR1 KGHDR and CDR2 SFDVKD. The CDR3 nucleotides are TGTGCCACCAGTGGTATTGGAGGGGGGTACAATGAGCAGTTCTTC. Translation: CATSGIGGGYNEQFF.

This chain links TRBV18 with TRBJ1-2, with D tentatively TRBD1 (5 bases). The V end was cut by 2 bases, the J end by 0 bases, with 19 bases between. This CDR3 spans 18 amino acids. Germline V gene data show CDR1 as KGHSH and CDR2 as LQKENI. The CDR3: CASSPYTGDLGANYGYTF. CDR3 bases: TGTGCCAGCTCACCATATACGGGTGATCTGGGGGCTAACTATGGCTACACCTTC.

The chain's CDR3 is CASSLVGGRSGNTIYF. The DNA for the CDR3 is TGCGCCAGCAGCTTGGTTGGTGGCCGCTCTGGAAACACCATATATTTT. The V and J genes are TRBV5-1 and TRBJ1-3; D is undetermined. V lost 0 bases and J 0 bases, leaving 10 bases between the germline ends. The CDR3 is 16 residues long. Germline CDR1 and CDR2: SGHRS and YFSETQ.

This clonotype was seen once. The V call is TRBV6-2 or TRBV6-3, the J call TRBJ2-1; tentative D call: TRBD2 (6 bases). Germline assignment: CDR1 MNHEY and CDR2 SVGEGT. V dropped 0 bases and J dropped 6 bases, with 15 bases sitting between them. The CDR3 is 16 amino acids. The CDR3 here is CASSYSGRGDGNEQFF. The CDR3 region has the DNA TGTGCCAGCAGTTACTCGGGGCGCGGGGACGGCAATGAGCAGTTCTTC.

The chain combines TRBV7-2 with TRBJ2-2; no firm D call. The CDR3 covers 15 residues. Germline values: CDR1 SGHTA, CDR2 FQGNSA. The ends were cut back, 1 base at V and 5 bases at J, with 11 bases in the middle. The CDR3 DNA sequence: TGTGCCAGCAGCTTAGTAGGGCCTCTAACCGGGGAGCTGTTTTTT. The encoded protein is CASSLVGPLTGELFF.

The chain combines TRBV29-1 with TRBJ2-5; TRBD1 matches 10 bases. The CDR3 spans 15 residues. V shed 6 bases and J 4 bases; nucleotides not matched to a gene: 11. CDR1 is SQVTM, CDR2 ANQGSEA, per germline. As DNA, the CDR3 is TGCAGCGTGGACTCCGGGACAGGGGTTTTAGAGACCCAGTACTTC. The encoded protein is CSVDSGTGVLETQYF. The variable domain in full, with the rest retrieved from reference TRBV29-1 and TRBJ2-5, is SAVISQKPSRDICQRGTSLTIQCQVDSQVTMMFWYRQQPGQSLTLIATANQGSEATYESGFVIDKFPISRPNLTFSTLTVSNMSPEDSSIYLCSVDSGTGVLETQYFGPGTRLLVL.

The CDR3 sequence: CASSQPRDTQYF. The CDR3 coding sequence is TGCGCCAGCAGCCAGCCCCGGGATACGCAGTATTTT. The V gene is TRBV4-1, the J gene TRBJ2-3; D not certain. The ends were cut back, 3 bases at V and 6 bases at J, with 7 bases in the middle. This CDR3 region has 12 residues. The germline gives CDR1 MGHRA, CDR2 YSYEKL.